These T cell receptor beta chains were read from a single sample in a study of T cells in Graves' hyperthyroidism and ophthalmopathy. TCRdb used MiXCR to reprocess the multiplex PCR reads, holding one entry per CDR3 protein. The table has about 520,000 distinct CDR3 sequences, around 24% seen once; the top ten hold 11%. Sequencing was done on a sample of blood. The receptors shown here come from a woman between 25 and 40 years old with Graves' ophthalmopathy. Each CDR3 is given with its conserved first and last residue. Fields, in order: D gene, clone size, V gene, J gene, CDR3 protein, CDR3 DNA. D genes are given only for firm matches. Rows give clone size only sometimes, using once, few, many, or a class for an expanded clone.

>NA|many|TRBV11-2|TRBJ1-1
CASSTSGSMNTEAFF
TGTGCCAGCAGCACATCCGGGAGCATGAACACTGAAGCTTTCTTT
>NA|NA|TRBV19|TRBJ1-1
CASSMADSGTEAFF
TGTGCCAGTAGTATGGCGGACTCGGGCACTGAAGCTTTCTTT
>TRBD2|NA|TRBV3-1|TRBJ2-7
CASSLLQTSGGYEQYF
TGTGCCAGCAGCCTTTTGCAGACTAGCGGGGGCTACGAGCAGTACTTC
>NA|NA|TRBV6-1|TRBJ2-5
CASAETLPGPGQETQYF
TGTGCCAGTGCGGAAACCTTACCGGGACCGGGGCAAGAGACCCAGTACTTC
>TRBD1|NA|TRBV11-2|TRBJ2-2
CASSFQGAAATGELFF
TGTGCCAGCAGCTTCCAGGGGGCGGCGGCCACCGGGGAGCTGTTTTTT
>TRBD1|many|TRBV27|TRBJ2-5
CASSSQGAGEETQYF
TGTGCCAGCAGTTCTCAGGGGGCCGGGGAAGAGACCCAGTACTTC
>TRBD2|many|TRBV6-5|TRBJ2-5
CASSPRLAGLQETQYF
TGTGCCAGCAGTCCAAGACTAGCGGGGTTACAAGAGACCCAGTACTTC
>NA|NA|TRBV13|TRBJ2-7
CASSLGRSEQYF
TGTGCCAGCAGCTTAGGCCGCAGCGAGCAGTACTTC
>NA|many|TRBV2|TRBJ1-2
CASSEVRAGSGYTF
TGTGCCAGCAGTGAAGTTAGGGCAGGGAGCGGCTACACCTTC
>NA|NA|TRBV28|TRBJ1-2
CASRGTPYGYTF
TGTGCCAGCAGAGGGACCCCATATGGCTACACCTTC
>NA|many|TRBV12-3/TRBV12-4|TRBJ2-7
CASSLMGSSYEQYF
TGTGCCAGCAGTTTGATGGGTAGCTCCTACGAGCAGTACTTC
>TRBD2|many|TRBV9|TRBJ2-2
CASSESPGLGDTGELFF
TGTGCCAGCAGCGAGTCCCCGGGACTAGGGGACACCGGGGAGCTGTTTTTT
>TRBD2|NA|TRBV12-3/TRBV12-4|TRBJ2-2
CASSRTSGKNTGELFF
TGTGCCAGCAGTCGAACTAGCGGGAAGAACACCGGGGAGCTGTTTTTT
>TRBD1|NA|TRBV12-5|TRBJ1-2
CASGFLSGQGNYGYTF
TGTGCTAGTGGTTTCCTTTCGGGACAGGGAAACTATGGCTACACCTTC
>NA|NA|TRBV28|TRBJ1-1
CASSIRNWNTEAFF
TGTGCCAGCAGTATACGGAATTGGAACACTGAAGCTTTCTTT
>NA|NA|TRBV19|TRBJ2-5
CASSPSGRGETQYF
TGTGCCAGTAGTCCCTCCGGACGCGGGGAGACCCAGTACTTC
>NA|many|TRBV7-9|TRBJ2-7
CASSLGRAGFADYEQYF
TGTGCCAGCAGCTTAGGCCGGGCGGGGTTCGCCGACTACGAGCAGTACTTC
>NA|few|TRBV7-9|TRBJ2-5
CASSLVGTQETQYF
TGTGCCAGCAGCTTAGTTGGAACTCAAGAGACCCAGTACTTC